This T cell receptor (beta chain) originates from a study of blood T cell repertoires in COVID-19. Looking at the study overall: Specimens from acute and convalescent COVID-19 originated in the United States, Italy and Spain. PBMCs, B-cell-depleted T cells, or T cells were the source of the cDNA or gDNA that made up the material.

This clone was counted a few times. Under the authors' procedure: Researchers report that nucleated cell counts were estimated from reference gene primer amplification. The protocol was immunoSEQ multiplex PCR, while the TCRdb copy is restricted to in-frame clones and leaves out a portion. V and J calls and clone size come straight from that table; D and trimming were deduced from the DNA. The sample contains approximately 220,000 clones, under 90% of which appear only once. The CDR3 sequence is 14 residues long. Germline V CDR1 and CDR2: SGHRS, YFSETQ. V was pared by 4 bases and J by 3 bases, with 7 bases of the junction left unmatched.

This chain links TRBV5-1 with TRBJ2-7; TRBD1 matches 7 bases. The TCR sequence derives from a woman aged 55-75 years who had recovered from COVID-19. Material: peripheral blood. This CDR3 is CASSGRQGVYEQYF. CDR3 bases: TGCGCCAGCAGCGGAAGACAGGGAGTCTACGAGCAGTACTTC.